Below are 5 T cell receptor beta chains sequenced from a single sample in a study of OX40 agonist ivuxolimab in advanced cancers. The table came from immunoSEQ multiplex PCR; TCRdb's copy has only in-frame clones and leaves some out. The top ten hold around 2.6% of the sample, which has about 72,000 clones, just under 90% seen once. Specimen: CD4+ or CD8+ T cells sorted from blood, collected in a trial of the OX40 agonist ivuxolimab. The origin of the receptors is an adult with an advanced solid tumor such as melanoma, head and neck, liver or kidney cancer.

The rearrangement uses TRBV19 and TRBJ2-7; 7 nucleotides match TRBD1. Trimming removed 6 bases from V and 3 bases from J; junction bases left unmatched: 8. The CDR3 is 14 amino acids. Germline loops: CDR1 LNHDA, CDR2 SQIVND (reference sequence). The CDR3 DNA follows: TGTGCCAGTAGGCGGAAAAGGGACAGCTACGAGCAGTACTTC. Protein product: CASRRKRDSYEQYF.

This clone was recorded only once. This sequence joins TRBV19 and TRBJ1-1, with 7 bases lining up with TRBD1. The CDR3 is 13 amino acids. Germline CDR1 LNHDA, CDR2 SQIVND (reference sequence). V shed 4 bases, J shed 5 bases, and the junction held 4 bases outside the gene matches. The CDR3 sequence: CASSTMTGTEAFF. CDR3 nucleotides: TGTGCCAGTAGTACAATGACAGGGACTGAAGCTTTCTTT.

This clone appeared a single time. The V gene is TRBV30, the J gene TRBJ2-5; weak D call: TRBD2 (5 bases). V lost 3 bases and J lost 1, with 12 bases in between. Germline CDR1 is GTSNPN and CDR2 is SVGIG (reference sequence). The CDR3 contains 14 residues. The CDR3 region is CAWRLAGTQETQYF. The CDR3 DNA sequence: TGTGCCTGGAGGCTCGCGGGTACCCAAGAGACCCAGTACTTC.

V gene TRBV28 combines with J gene TRBJ2-3; D is unclear. Trimming pared 3 bases from V and 2 bases from J, leaving 12 bases between. CDR1 is MDHEN and CDR2 is SYDVKM in the germline V gene. The CDR3 has 15 residues. The CDR3 DNA is TGTGCCAGCAGTTTCCCAAGTGGCCTCACAGATACGCAGTATTTT. It is translated as CASSFPSGLTDTQYF.

The chain is built from TRBV7-2 and TRBJ1-4, with 7 nucleotides matching TRBD1. V was pared by 5 bases and J by 7 bases, with 10 bases of the junction left unmatched. This CDR3 is 15 amino acids long. Germline values: CDR1 SGHTA, CDR2 FQGNSA. CDR3 DNA: TGTGCCAGCAGCCCCGGACAGGCCGCCGGTGAAAAACTGTTTTTT. Residues: CASSPGQAAGEKLFF.